This TCR beta chain was observed in a study of T cells in Graves' hyperthyroidism and ophthalmopathy. This clonotype was counted ten times or more. CDR1 is DFQATT, CDR2 SNEGSKA, per germline (reference sequence). After removal of 0 bases from V and 2 bases from J, the junction contained 6 bases not matched to a gene. The CDR3 spans 15 residues. Amplification of TCR beta CDR3 regions was performed using RNA transcripts as template. Primed by the HTBI set, a first-round RT-PCR was run on the TCR CDR3. TCRdb fed the multiplex PCR reads into MiXCR, producing one record per CDR3 protein. The sample gives about 380,000 distinct CDR3 sequences, less than 20% of which show up once; over 35% is in the top ten.

What was sequenced was blood. This chain connects TRBV20-1 to TRBJ2-5, with TRBD2 identical over 7 bases. The receptor was derived from a man aged 18 to 29 with Graves' ophthalmopathy. CDR3 protein: CSARDPAGKQETQYF. The CDR3 region has the DNA TGCAGTGCTAGAGATCCAGCGGGAAAACAAGAGACCCAGTACTTC.